Reported below is one TCR beta chain. Its antigen is currently unknown. J lost 2 bases, V lost 2 bases, and 5 bases had no gene match. CDR3 length: 15 amino acids. CDR1 MGHRA and CDR2 YSYEKL come from the germline V gene. The assay was immunoSEQ multiplex PCR, and TCRdb's table has in-frame clones only and misses some. The sample carries approximately 6,400 clones, roughly four fifths recorded once. These data come from a study of brain metastases from non-small cell lung cancer. Findings and caveats of the study: In roughly 64% of brain metastases, T-cell clones were expanded compared with matched primary tumors. TCR repertoires overlapped largely between brain metastases and matched primaries. Fewer infiltrating T cells were found in brain metastases than primaries.

Material for sequencing was primary lung tumor tissue. This clonotype was obtained from a donor over 35 with non-small cell lung cancer. The rearrangement joins TRBV4-1 to TRBJ2-7; TRBD1 matches at 8 bases. CDR3 nucleotides: TGCGCCAGCAGCCAAATCCGGACAGGGACCTACGAGCAGTACTTC. This encodes CASSQIRTGTYEQYF.